Each of the 32 T cell receptor beta chains below was sequenced from the same sample in a study of blood T cells in healthy people across ages (dated by TCRdb to between 2014 and 2017). Library preparation was by 5' RACE. The sequencer listed for this sample is Illumina HiSeq 2500. A second PCR of roughly 6 to 11 cycles was run with a J-beta primer mix and a sample-barcoded 5' primer. TCRdb's own reprocessing of the public reads used fastp at Q25 and MiXCR and kept productive beta chains. Entries are consolidated by CDR3 protein sequence, retaining the most common genes and DNA. For this sample the table gives hundreds of thousands of distinct CDR3 sequences, of which around 48% were detected only once. Roughly 34% of the sample goes to the ten largest clones. The sequencing input was blood. The receptors shown here come from a woman aged 55-70 years in good health.

CDR3 region: CASRKRGTGGPSMNTEAFF. CDR3 DNA sequence: TGTGCCAGCAGAAAGAGAGGGACAGGGGGCCCCTCCATGAACACTGAAGCTTTCTTT. This chain connects TRBV2 to TRBJ1-1, with 12 positions matching TRBD1. Germline loops: CDR1 SNHLY, CDR2 FYNNEI. V lost 6 bases to trimming and J lost 0 bases; unmatched junction nucleotides: 14. This CDR3 region has 19 residues.

This clonotype was seen ten or more times. The chain couples TRBV24-1 to TRBJ2-1, with TRBD2 identical over 12 bases. The assigned J gene may be wrong: the sequence end matches TRBJ2-7 better. Germline V gives CDR1 KGHDR, CDR2 SFDVKD. The CDR3 has 16 residues. CDR3 sequence (DNA): TGTGCCACCAGTGATCCCGGGACTAGCGGGTACAATGAGCAGTACTTC. Its translation is CATSDPGTSGYNEQYF.

This clonotype was detected ten times or more. The chain is built from TRBV4-2 and TRBJ2-1, with 8 positions matching TRBD1. Germline-derived CDR1 and CDR2 are LGHNA and YNFKEQ. CDR3 length: 15 amino acids. Trimming took 0 bases from V and 6 from J; bases not matched to a gene: 4. The CDR3 spells CASSQEGDRGNEQFF. The CDR3 DNA reads as TGTGCCAGCAGCCAAGAGGGTGACAGGGGCAATGAGCAGTTCTTC.

The chain joins TRBV6-1 to TRBJ1-4; the D gene is possibly TRBD1 (6 bases). CDR3 length equals 16 residues. CDR1 and CDR2 (germline): MNHNS, SASEGT. The germline V and J ends were trimmed by 5 bases and 5 bases, with 18 bases remaining between them. The CDR3 spells CASSKVGTTENEKLFF. CDR3 sequence (DNA): TGTGCCAGCAGTAAGGTGGGGACAACGGAAAATGAAAAACTGTTTTTT.

This clonotype has more than one count but fewer than ten. J is TRBJ2-1 and V is TRBV7-2; 8 bases fit TRBD2. The CDR3 contains 13 residues. CDR1 is SGHTA, CDR2 FQGNSA, per germline. After removal of 3 bases from V and 10 bases from J, the junction contained 5 bases not matched to a gene. The CDR3: CASSFSGISEQFF. CDR3 nucleotides: TGTGCCAGCAGCTTTAGCGGGATTAGCGAGCAGTTCTTC.

The chain joins TRBV27 to TRBJ1-1; TRBD1 might be the D (6 bases). There are 15 residues in the CDR3. The V end lost 5 bases, the J end lost 0 bases, and 13 bases lay between the germline ends. Germline V gene data show CDR1 as MNHEY and CDR2 as SMNVEV (reference sequence). The CDR3 DNA is TGTGCCAGCAGTCGCGCGGGGGCGATGAACACTGAAGCTTTCTTT. Amino acids: CASSRAGAMNTEAFF.

The chain employs TRBV7-2 and TRBJ1-2, with 7 bases fitting TRBD1. The CDR3 is made up of 13 amino acids. Germline lookup yields CDR1 SGHTA and CDR2 FQGNSA. V shed 5 bases and J 7 bases; nucleotides not matched to a gene: 7. The CDR3 loop reads CASSPDRSSGYTF. For the CDR3, the DNA is TGTGCCAGCAGCCCGGACAGGTCGTCTGGCTACACCTTC. The full variable domain, its missing parts supplied by reference TRBV7-2 and TRBJ1-2, is GAGVSQSPSNKVTEKGKDVELRCDPISGHTALYWYRQSLGQGLEFLIYFQGNSAPDKSGLPSDRFSAERTGGSVSTLTIQRTQQEDSAVYLCASSPDRSSGYTFGSGTRLTVV.

The chain is built from TRBV3-1 and TRBJ1-2; perhaps TRBD1 as D (5 bases). The V gene lost 4 bases and the J gene lost 4 bases, with 16 bases spanning the gap. Germline V lookup: CDR1 LGHDT, CDR2 YNNKEL (reference sequence). The CDR3 extends over 15 amino acids. The CDR3 sequence is CASSRPGRGIYGYTF. CDR3 nucleotides: TGTGCCAGCAGCCGACCAGGGCGGGGAATCTATGGCTACACCTTC.

The sample holds one count of this clonotype. The J gene is TRBJ2-3, the V gene TRBV11-1; D may be TRBD1 (6 bases). CDR3 length equals 14 residues. Germline V CDR1 and CDR2: SGHAT, FQDESV (reference sequence). V gave up 5 bases and J gave up 2 bases, with 11 bases separating them. The CDR3 DNA reads TGTGCCAGCAGCCCGAGGACAGTCACAGATACGCAGTATTTT. It codes for CASSPRTVTDTQYF.

This clonotype was observed once. V usage is TRBV7-3 and J usage is TRBJ2-4; 13 bases line up with TRBD2. Judging by the DNA end, TRBJ2-7 fits better; the J call may be wrong. The germline gives CDR1 SGHTA, CDR2 FQGTGA. This CDR3 has 16 amino acids. The CDR3 region has the DNA TGTGCCAGCAGCTTACAAGGGACTAGCGGGAAATACGAGCAGTACTTC. This gives the protein CASSLQGTSGKYEQYF.

The rearrangement joins TRBV2 to TRBJ2-1; D is uncertain. The germline V gene encodes CDR1 SNHLY and CDR2 FYNNEI. Trimming left V 5 bases short and J 0 bases short, with 8 bases between. There are 14 residues in the CDR3. The CDR3: CASSYSSSYNEQFF. Here the CDR3 DNA reads TGTGCCAGCAGTTACAGTAGCTCCTACAATGAGCAGTTCTTC.

With regard to this clonotype: Because the CDR3's place on the DNA is in doubt, the DNA is left out and the CDR3 is given as listed by TCRdb. This chain links TRBV6-5 with TRBJ2-5. The CDR3 spans 14 amino acids, including both terminal residues. Germline CDR1 and CDR2: MNHEY and SVGAGI. The chain's CDR3 is CASSTSWSVETQYF.

The V and J genes are TRBV5-1 and TRBJ2-5, with TRBD2 identical over 7 bases. Losses at the gene ends were 6 bases for V and 11 bases for J; bases not matched to a gene: 16. Per the germline V gene, CDR1 is SGHRS and CDR2 is YFSETQ. CDR3 size: 14 residues. The CDR3 protein is CASNFSDSRGEQYF. CDR3 sequence (DNA): TGCGCCAGCAACTTCTCGGACTCCCGGGGGGAGCAGTACTTC.

The J gene is TRBJ2-6, the V gene TRBV4-3; D unclear. The CDR3 has 18 amino acids. CDR1 is LGHNA, CDR2 YSLEER, per germline. Trimming left V 0 bases short and J 2 bases short, with 14 bases between. The CDR3 sequence: CASSQDSAGFTGANVLTF. The DNA for the CDR3 is TGCGCCAGCAGCCAAGATTCAGCAGGTTTCACTGGGGCCAACGTCCTGACTTTC.

This chain uses TRBV7-2 with TRBJ2-1; TRBD2 matches at 7 bases. With the DNA end fitting TRBJ2-7 better, the J assignment may be wrong. CDR1 is SGHTA and CDR2 is FQGNSA in the germline V gene. This CDR3 is built from 17 residues. CDR3 bases: TGTGCCAGCAGCAAACTAAGCGGGACGAGCTCCTACAATGAGCAGTACTTC. Its translation is CASSKLSGTSSYNEQYF.

This chain uses TRBV20-1 with TRBJ2-1, with a weak D call TRBD2 (6 bases). Looked up from germline, CDR1 is DFQATT and CDR2 is SNEGSKA (reference sequence). The germline V and J ends were trimmed by 5 bases and 2 bases, with 16 bases remaining between them. CDR3 length equals 15 residues. The CDR3 sequence is CSAPRRAGPYNEQFF. DNA for the CDR3: TGCAGTGCTCCGCGAAGGGCGGGGCCCTACAATGAGCAGTTCTTC.

This sequence joins TRBV20-1 and TRBJ1-1; D not resolved. CDR1 is DFQATT, CDR2 SNEGSKA, per germline (reference sequence). Trimming took 6 bases from V and 6 from J, leaving 11 bases between them. CDR3 length equals 11 residues. The DNA of the CDR3 is TGCAGTGCGTATGCAGACGCTGAAGCTTTCTTT. This translates into CSAYADAEAFF.

This clonotype was observed a few times. The rearrangement joins TRBV5-1 to TRBJ2-3; D uncertain. The CDR3 runs to 15 residues. The V gene's germline CDR1 is SGHRS and CDR2 YFSETQ. V lost 4 bases to trimming and J lost 4 bases, with 16 bases between them. The CDR3 loop is CASSPDPHLADTQYF. Here the CDR3 DNA reads TGCGCCAGCAGCCCCGACCCCCACCTCGCAGATACGCAGTATTTT.

The gene calls are TRBV3-1 and TRBJ2-5; maybe TRBD2 (5 bases). The CDR3 has 13 residues. The V gene lost 4 bases and the J gene lost 1 base, with 7 bases spanning the gap. Germline V CDR1 and CDR2: LGHDT, YNNKEL (reference sequence). CDR3 amino acids: CASSRLTQETQYF. The CDR3 nucleotides read TGTGCCAGCAGCCGACTAACCCAAGAGACCCAGTACTTC.

V and J are TRBV27 and TRBJ2-7, with unresolved D. The J call may not be correct, given that the DNA end is closer to TRBJ2-5. There are 14 residues in the CDR3. Germline-derived CDR1 and CDR2 are MNHEY and SMNVEV (reference sequence). The CDR3, as DNA: TGTGCCAGCAGTTTATCGTTTGTAGGGGAGACCCAGTACTTC. Encoded protein: CASSLSFVGETQYF.

The chain links TRBV7-3 to TRBJ2-2; D is uncertain. The CDR3 length is 13 residues. Deletions cut 5 bases from V and 3 bases from J, with 7 bases between. CDR1 SGHTA and CDR2 FQGTGA come from the germline V gene. This chain's CDR3 is CASSPFDTGELFF. CDR3 DNA: TGTGCCAGCAGCCCCTTTGACACCGGGGAGCTGTTTTTT. The whole variable domain, filled in from reference TRBV7-3 and TRBJ2-2, reads GAGVSQTPSNKVTEKGKYVELRCDPISGHTALYWYRQSLGQGPEFLIYFQGTGAADDSGLPNDRFFAVRPEGSVSTLKIQRTERGDSAVYLCASSPFDTGELFFGEGSRLTVL.

The gene calls are TRBV3-1 and TRBJ2-5; maybe TRBD2 (5 bases). The DNA end is more similar to TRBJ2-7, so the J call may be wrong. CDR3 length: 14 amino acids. The germline V gene has CDR1 LGHDT and CDR2 YNNKEL (reference sequence). The CDR3 DNA follows: TGTGCCAGCAGTGATACTAGACAACTGGACGAGCAGTACTTC. It is translated as CASSDTRQLDEQYF.

The chain is built from TRBV5-6 and TRBJ1-1, with no clear D. V shed 4 bases and J shed 1 base, with 11 bases lying between them. The CDR3 contains 14 residues. The germline gives CDR1 SGHDT, CDR2 YYEEEE. The CDR3 DNA sequence: TGTGCCAGCAGCCTTCCTCACCAGAACACTGAAGCTTTCTTT. It encodes CASSLPHQNTEAFF.

The chain uses TRBV5-1 and TRBJ2-2; D is unresolved. Germline V lookup: CDR1 SGHRS, CDR2 YFSETQ. The CDR3 runs to 14 residues. Trimming shortened V by 0 bases and J by 2 bases, and 5 bases separated the two germline ends. CDR3 in DNA: TGCGCCAGCAGCTTGGAGCCAAACACCGGGGAGCTGTTTTTT. This codes for CASSLEPNTGELFF.

On this clonotype itself: The junction departs from germline at one end; a sequencing error may be responsible. V gene TRBV28 combines with J gene TRBJ2-5; perhaps TRBD1 as D (6 bases). Per germline, CDR1 MDHEN and CDR2 SYDVKM. The CDR3 is 14 residues long. CDR3 in amino acids: CARSGPRSGAVQYF. The CDR3 DNA is TGTGCCCGCAGCGGACCAAGATCAGGGGCTGTGCAGTACTTC.

A note on this clonotype: A read error is possible here, since a much larger clone lies one base away. The V call is TRBV10-3, the J call TRBJ2-5; no firm D call. CDR3 length: 14 residues. Germline V gene data show CDR1 as ENHRY and CDR2 as SYGVKD. Trimming pared 10 bases from V and 5 bases from J, leaving 20 bases between. In nucleotides, the CDR3 is TGTGCCACGAGAGTGGCCTGGGGTTATGAGACCCAGTACTTC. As protein: CATRVAWGYETQYF.

For this clonotype: Germline is not matched at one junction end, which may reflect a read error. The chain has TRBV6-2 or TRBV6-3 and TRBJ1-5; D ambiguous. CDR1 and CDR2 (germline): MNHEY, SVGEGT. The CDR3 totals 13 residues. Written as DNA, the CDR3 is TGTGCCAGCAGTGACTCAAGAGTACAGCCCCAGCATTTT. This codes for CASSDSRVQPQHF.

This clonotype was detected many times. The CDR3 loop is CSVEPLGRAYGYTF. Here the CDR3 DNA reads TGCAGCGTTGAGCCTTTAGGGAGGGCTTATGGCTACACCTTC. V usage is TRBV29-1 and J usage is TRBJ1-2; D gene uncertain. CDR1 is SQVTM, CDR2 ANQGSEA, per germline. This CDR3 comprises 14 residues. V was cut by 3 bases and J by 5 bases, with 16 bases left in between.

This clonotype came up a few times. The chain joins TRBV29-1 to TRBJ2-5; D might be TRBD1 (6 bases). The CDR3 is 15 amino acids. The V and J ends lost 4 bases and 5 bases respectively, with 20 bases between them. Germline CDR1 SQVTM, CDR2 ANQGSEA. Written as DNA, the CDR3 is TGCAGCGTTGTTGGGTCAGGGGCCGGTCTTGAGACCCAGTACTTC. Translation gives CSVVGSGAGLETQYF.

J is TRBJ2-2 and V is TRBV20-1; 8 bases agree with TRBD2. CDR1 is DFQATT, CDR2 SNEGSKA, per germline (reference sequence). This CDR3 comprises 14 residues. The J segment lost 4 bases and the V segment lost 6 bases, leaving 7 bases of the junction unmatched. CDR3: CSANSGIGTGELFF. The DNA of the CDR3 is TGCAGTGCCAATAGCGGGATAGGCACCGGGGAGCTGTTTTTT.

For the CDR3, the DNA is TGTGCCAGCAGCCAAAGCCTGGGACAGGGCACAGATACGCAGTATTTT. Translating it yields CASSQSLGQGTDTQYF. This sequence joins TRBV4-2 and TRBJ2-3; 8 bases align to TRBD1. V was pared by 2 bases and J by 1 base, with 5 bases of the junction left unmatched. The CDR3 sequence is 16 residues long. Germline V gene lookup returns CDR1 LGHNA and CDR2 YNFKEQ.

The chain carries TRBV6-5 and TRBJ2-1; the D gene is possibly TRBD2 (5 bases). This CDR3 comprises 13 residues. The V gene's germline CDR1 is MNHEY and CDR2 SVGAGI. Between the trimmed V and J ends, which lost 0 bases and 9 bases, there was a span of 9 bases. The CDR3 sequence is CASSYSERAEQFF. The CDR3 coding sequence is TGTGCCAGCAGTTACTCTGAGAGGGCTGAGCAGTTCTTC.